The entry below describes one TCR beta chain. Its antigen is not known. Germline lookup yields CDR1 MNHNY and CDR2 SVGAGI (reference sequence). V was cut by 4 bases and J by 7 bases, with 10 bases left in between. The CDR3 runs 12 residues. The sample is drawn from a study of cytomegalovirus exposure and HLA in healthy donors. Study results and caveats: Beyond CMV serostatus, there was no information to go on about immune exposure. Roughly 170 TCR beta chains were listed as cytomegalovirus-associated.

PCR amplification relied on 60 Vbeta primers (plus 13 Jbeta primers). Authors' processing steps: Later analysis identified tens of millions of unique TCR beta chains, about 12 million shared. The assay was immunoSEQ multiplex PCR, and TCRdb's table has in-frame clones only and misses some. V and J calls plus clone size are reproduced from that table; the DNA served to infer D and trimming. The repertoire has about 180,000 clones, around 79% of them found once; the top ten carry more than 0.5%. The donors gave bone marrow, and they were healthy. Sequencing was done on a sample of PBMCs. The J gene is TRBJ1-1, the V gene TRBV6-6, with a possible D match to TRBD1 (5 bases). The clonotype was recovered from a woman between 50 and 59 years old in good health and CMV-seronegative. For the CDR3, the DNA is TGTGCCAGCAGTTCTCCCGGGGGTGAAGCTTTCTTT. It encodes CASSSPGGEAFF.